The 12 T cell receptor beta chains below were found in one sample sequenced in a study of cytomegalovirus exposure and HLA in healthy donors. Primers for the PCR totalled 60 Vbeta and 13 Jbeta. The table came from immunoSEQ multiplex PCR; TCRdb's copy has only in-frame clones and leaves some out. The table records more than 85,000 clones, roughly four fifths of them present only once. The sequenced material came from PBMCs. These receptors were obtained from a man in his forties in good health and CMV-seronegative.

CDR3 residues: CASSPDRVTNQPQHF. The DNA of the CDR3 is TGTGCCAGCTCACCCGACAGGGTTACCAATCAGCCCCAGCATTTT. This chain links TRBV18 with TRBJ1-5; TRBD1 matches 7 bases. This CDR3 is 15 amino acids long. Looked up from germline, CDR1 is KGHSH and CDR2 is LQKENI. V lost 3 bases to trimming and J lost 3 bases; unmatched junction nucleotides: 5.

The genes are TRBV7-2 and TRBJ2-1; 7 bases map to TRBD2. CDR1 and CDR2 from the germline V gene are SGHTA and FQGNSA. The length of the CDR3 is 15 residues. Trimming removed 1 base from V and 6 bases from J; junction bases left unmatched: 6. The CDR3 coding sequence is TGTGCCAGCAGCTTAGAATGGACTAGGGGCAATGAGCAGTTCTTC. It translates to CASSLEWTRGNEQFF.

V and J are TRBV2 and TRBJ2-3; possible D gene TRBD2, 6 bases. V lost 4 bases and J lost 3, with 11 bases in between. Looked up from germline, CDR1 is SNHLY and CDR2 is FYNNEI. The CDR3 sequence is 14 residues long. The CDR3 DNA reads TGTGCCAGCAGTGCGGGGGACTCGACAGATACGCAGTATTTT. Its translation: CASSAGDSTDTQYF.

J is TRBJ2-3 and V is TRBV11-2, with 9 positions matching TRBD1. CDR1 is SGHAT and CDR2 is FQNNGV in the germline V gene. The length of the CDR3 is 15 residues. The junction had 8 bases not matched to a gene; V was cut back by 5 bases and J by 5 bases. The CDR3 region has the DNA TGTGCCAGCAGCCACTGGACAGGGGTGGGAGATACGCAGTATTTT. It encodes CASSHWTGVGDTQYF.

V is TRBV7-9 and J is TRBJ2-5; TRBD2 aligns across 12 bases. V lost 1 base and J lost 9; bases outside the gene matches: 15. This CDR3 is 18 amino acids long. The V gene's germline CDR1 is SEHNR and CDR2 FQNEAQ (reference sequence). CDR3 region: CASSLGLAGARRSGAQYF. The CDR3 DNA reads TGTGCCAGCAGCTTAGGACTAGCGGGGGCCCGGCGGTCTGGGGCCCAGTACTTC.

The chain is built from TRBV7-9 and TRBJ2-1; D unclear. The V end lost 2 bases, the J end lost 6 bases, and 5 bases lay between the germline ends. This CDR3 contains 12 residues. Germline CDR1 SEHNR, CDR2 FQNEAQ (reference sequence). This CDR3 is CASSLSSNEQFF. In DNA, the CDR3 is TGTGCCAGCAGCTTATCTTCCAATGAGCAGTTCTTC.

This chain joins TRBV27 and TRBJ2-7, with TRBD2 matching 7 bases. V shed 4 bases and J 7 bases; nucleotides not matched to a gene: 10. The CDR3 runs 14 residues. In germline, CDR1 is MNHEY, CDR2 SMNVEV (reference sequence). The CDR3 sequence: CASSSTSRGEEQYF. Here the CDR3 DNA reads TGTGCCAGCAGTTCGACTAGCCGGGGAGAAGAGCAGTACTTC.

The CDR3 is CASSTGLAKWGGEQFF. The CDR3 nucleotides read TGTGCCAGCAGCACAGGACTAGCCAAGTGGGGGGGTGAGCAGTTCTTC. This chain uses TRBV2 with TRBJ2-1; TRBD2 agrees at 8 bases. CDR1 and CDR2 from the germline V gene are SNHLY and FYNNEI. The CDR3 consists of 16 residues. The V gene end was trimmed by 6 bases and the J gene end by 9 bases; junction bases not matched to a gene: 16.

This chain uses TRBV21-1 with TRBJ2-1; TRBD1 is the table's D call and was not checked against the DNA. TRBV21-1 is a pseudogene locus. The CDR3 runs 23 residues. As DNA, the CDR3 is TGTGCCAGCAGCAAAGGAGGGGACAGGGGGCGGACAGCGGGCTACCATGGTACCCATGAGCAGTTCTTC. Amino acids: CASSKGGDRGRTAGYHGTHEQFF.

The V and J genes are TRBV28 and TRBJ2-7, with a tentative D call TRBD1 (5 bases). Germline V gives CDR1 MDHEN, CDR2 SYDVKM. Trimming took off 2 bases at V and 4 bases at J, with 12 bases between the two ends. The CDR3 loop spans 14 amino acids. The CDR3 loop reads CASSLRQTTYEQYF. Here the CDR3 DNA reads TGTGCCAGCAGTTTACGACAGACAACTTACGAGCAGTACTTC.

This clone was counted between two and nine times. The V call is TRBV7-3, the J call TRBJ2-7; a possible D gene is TRBD1 (5 bases). CDR3 length equals 14 residues. Trimming removed 2 bases at V and 2 bases at J, with 10 bases between. Germline CDR1 is SGHTA and CDR2 is FQGTGA. CDR3 coding DNA: TGTGCCAGCAGCTTACTGGCAGGGCCCTACGAGCAGTACTTC. Translated: CASSLLAGPYEQYF.

The chain joins TRBV5-1 to TRBJ2-1; 7 bases line up with TRBD1. Germline lookup yields CDR1 SGHRS and CDR2 YFSETQ. The CDR3 consists of 13 residues. V gave up 4 bases and J gave up 6 bases; unmatched junction bases: 4. CDR3 DNA sequence: TGCGCCAGCAGCACACAGGGGCCCAATGAGCAGTTCTTC. Translating gives CASSTQGPNEQFF. Based on the CDR3 plus reference TRBV5-1 and TRBJ2-1, the full variable domain is KAGVTQTPRYLIKTRGQQVTLSCSPISGHRSVSWYQQTPGQGLQFLFEYFSETQRNKGNFPGRFSGRQFSNSRSEMNVSTLELGDSALYLCASSTQGPNEQFFGPGTRLTVL.